These 21 T cell receptor beta chains came from one sample sequenced in a study of cytomegalovirus exposure and HLA in healthy donors. Amplification used 60 Vbeta primers and 13 Jbeta primers. Sequencing was performed with immunoSEQ multiplex PCR; in TCRdb, only in-frame clones are kept and a portion is missing. The sample records about 300,000 clones, roughly 88% being singletons. The specimen sequenced was PBMCs. Receptors originate from a man aged 35 to 55 in good health and CMV-seropositive.

The gene calls are TRBV5-1 and TRBJ2-5, with 9 bases fitting TRBD2. The CDR3 covers 14 residues. V shed 4 bases and J 5 bases; nucleotides not matched to a gene: 6. CDR1 is SGHRS and CDR2 is YFSETQ in the germline V gene. CDR3 amino acids: CASSPQTSGETQYF. The CDR3, as DNA: TGCGCCAGCAGCCCCCAAACTAGCGGGGAGACCCAGTACTTC.

V usage is TRBV25-1 and J usage is TRBJ2-1; D possibly corresponds to TRBD2 (5 bases). Germline CDR1 MGHDK, CDR2 SYGVNS. V lost 5 bases and J lost 1, with 9 bases in between. The CDR3 covers 14 residues. The CDR3 here is CASSYPGSYNEQFF. The CDR3 DNA sequence: TGTGCCAGCAGTTACCCGGGGTCCTACAATGAGCAGTTCTTC.

V gene TRBV6-4 combines with J gene TRBJ2-3; 9 bases are a match to TRBD1. Germline trimming cut 1 base from V and 3 bases from J; bases unmatched to any gene: 11. This CDR3 region has 18 residues. Looked up from germline, CDR1 is MRHNA and CDR2 is SNTAGT. The CDR3 bases are TGTGCCAGCAGTGACTTTAGGTGGGACAGGGTTGTGACAGATACGCAGTATTTT. This gives the protein CASSDFRWDRVVTDTQYF.

The chain combines TRBV4-1 with TRBJ2-1; D is unclear. The germline V and J ends were trimmed by 0 bases and 5 bases, with 11 bases remaining between them. Germline V gene data show CDR1 as MGHRA and CDR2 as YSYEKL. This CDR3 comprises 15 residues. In nucleotides, the CDR3 is TGCGCCAGCAGCCAAGATCAGTTTCCCAACAATGAGCAGTTCTTC. It translates to CASSQDQFPNNEQFF.

The chain carries TRBV18 and TRBJ1-2; the D is unclear. Trimming took 1 base from V and 2 from J, leaving 14 bases between them. Germline CDR1 and CDR2: KGHSH and LQKENI. The CDR3 is 16 residues long. CDR3: CASSPLPGAQNYGYTF. For the CDR3, the DNA is TGTGCCAGCTCACCACTTCCAGGCGCACAAAACTATGGCTACACCTTC.

The chain links TRBV7-8 to TRBJ2-5; maybe TRBD1 (6 bases). Germline V gene sequence: CDR1 SGHVS, CDR2 FQNEAQ. The CDR3 spans 17 residues. Between the trimmed V and J ends, which lost 5 bases and 0 bases, there was a span of 19 bases. DNA of the CDR3: TGTGCCAGCAGCCCTGGTGAGGGGACAACGTACCAAGAGACCCAGTACTTC. The encoded protein is CASSPGEGTTYQETQYF.

Concerning this clone itself: An end of the junction does not agree with germline; a read error may underlie this. CDR3 DNA sequence: TGTTCCAGCAGCTTAGTGACAGGGGCATGGGATGAAAAACTGTTTTTT. Residues: CSSSLVTGAWDEKLFF. This chain uses TRBV7-9 with TRBJ1-4; 8 bases match TRBD1. The CDR3 has 16 residues. In germline, CDR1 is SEHNR, CDR2 FQNEAQ (reference sequence). Drawing the rest from reference TRBV7-9 and TRBJ1-4, the complete variable domain is DTGVSQNPRHKITKRGQNVTFRCDPISEHNRLYWYRQTLGQGPEFLTYFQNEAQLEKSRLLSDRFSAERPKGSFSTLEIQRTEQGDSAMYLCSSSLVTGAWDEKLFFGSGTQLSVL.

This clone was detected once. V is TRBV7-9 and J is TRBJ1-2; 7 bases map to TRBD1. The CDR3 has 13 amino acids. The V segment lost 5 bases and the J segment 2 bases; nucleotides outside the gene matches: 2. Germline V CDR1 and CDR2: SEHNR, FQNEAQ (reference sequence). The CDR3 reads CASSRGQNYGYTF. CDR3 in DNA: TGTGCCAGCAGCCGGGGACAGAACTATGGCTACACCTTC. The full variable domain, with the rest looked up from reference TRBV7-9 and TRBJ1-2, is DTGVSQNPRHKITKRGQNVTFRCDPISEHNRLYWYRQTLGQGPEFLTYFQNEAQLEKSRLLSDRFSAERPKGSFSTLEIQRTEQGDSAMYLCASSRGQNYGYTFGSGTRLTVV.

This clone was recorded only once. This chain links TRBV6-1 with TRBJ1-5; a possible D gene is TRBD1 (5 bases). The germline V gene encodes CDR1 MNHNS and CDR2 SASEGT. V lost 8 bases and J lost 7, with 18 bases in between. This CDR3 is 14 amino acids long. In DNA, the CDR3 is TGTGCCAGCGAACCCGAAGGGGCCCGACAGCCCCAGCATTTT. It codes for CASEPEGARQPQHF.

This chain uses TRBV9 with TRBJ2-4, with 8 bases lining up with TRBD1. The CDR3 spans 13 residues. The germline V gene has CDR1 SGDLS and CDR2 YYNGEE. The J segment lost 9 bases and the V segment lost 4 bases, leaving 6 bases of the junction unmatched. CDR3 region: CASSPRDRPIQYF. CDR3 nucleotide sequence: TGTGCCAGCAGCCCGCGGGACAGGCCCATTCAGTACTTC.

This rearrangement joins TRBV18 to TRBJ1-5, with TRBD1 as a possible D gene (5 bases). The ends were cut back, 3 bases at V and 1 base at J, with 10 bases in the middle. Looked up from germline, CDR1 is KGHSH and CDR2 is LQKENI. The CDR3 has 15 residues. The CDR3 DNA reads TGTGCCAGCTCACCGACAGACCTCAGCAATCAGCCCCAGCATTTT. Its translation: CASSPTDLSNQPQHF.

The rearrangement links TRBV27 to TRBJ2-7; 8 bases fit TRBD1. The germline V gene encodes CDR1 MNHEY and CDR2 SMNVEV (reference sequence). The CDR3 totals 13 residues. The V and J ends lost 6 bases and 3 bases, in that order; junction bases with no gene match: 4. CDR3 sequence: CASRGQDIYEQYF. CDR3 sequence (DNA): TGTGCCAGCAGGGGACAGGACATCTACGAGCAGTACTTC.

The genes are TRBV5-8 and TRBJ2-1; no reliable D call. The CDR3 runs 14 residues. Germline assignment: CDR1 SGHTS and CDR2 YDEGEE. The V and J ends lost 0 bases and 2 bases respectively, with 6 bases between them. The CDR3 DNA reads as TGTGCCAGCAGCTTGGTACAGACCTACAATGAGCAGTTCTTC. Protein sequence: CASSLVQTYNEQFF.

The V call is TRBV29-1, the J call TRBJ2-1; 12 bases are a match to TRBD2. The CDR3 totals 14 residues. Unmatched junction bases numbered 12, after V lost 8 bases and J lost 10 bases. The germline gives CDR1 SQVTM, CDR2 ANQGSEA. CDR3 sequence: CSLLPGLAGKEQFF. The CDR3 bases are TGCAGCCTTCTCCCGGGACTAGCGGGTAAGGAGCAGTTCTTC.

The CDR3 is CASSTRDLTYEQYF. CDR3 DNA: TGTGCCAGCAGTACCCGGGACTTAACCTACGAGCAGTACTTC. This chain links TRBV28 with TRBJ2-7, with TRBD2 as a possible D gene (6 bases). From germline, CDR1 is MDHEN and CDR2 SYDVKM. V lost 5 bases, J lost 2 bases, and 13 bases lay in between. The CDR3 runs to 14 residues.

This clone was counted only a few times. The chain joins TRBV19 to TRBJ1-2; 8 positions match TRBD1. V gave up 9 bases and J gave up 3 bases; unmatched junction bases: 6. This CDR3 has 13 residues. Germline loops: CDR1 LNHDA, CDR2 SQIVND (reference sequence). In DNA, the CDR3 is TGTGCCAGCAGGGAGACAGGGGACTATGGCTACACCTTC. Protein: CASRETGDYGYTF.

This chain joins TRBV7-2 and TRBJ1-2; D is possibly TRBD1 (5 bases). Germline loops: CDR1 SGHTA, CDR2 FQGNSA. CDR3 length: 15 residues. Trimming pared 1 base from V and 0 bases from J, leaving 9 bases between. The CDR3 region has the DNA TGTGCCAGCAGCTTAGACAGGCCCTCTAACTATGGCTACACCTTC. It yields the protein CASSLDRPSNYGYTF.

This chain joins TRBV28 and TRBJ1-3, with 7 bases matching TRBD1. There are 14 residues in the CDR3. CDR1 MDHEN and CDR2 SYDVKM come from the germline V gene. Trimming removed 6 bases from V and 2 bases from J; junction bases left unmatched: 4. CDR3 region: CASSHRGPGNTIYF. The CDR3 DNA follows: TGTGCCAGCAGCCACAGGGGTCCTGGAAACACCATATATTTT.

The chain has TRBV4-1 and TRBJ2-7; weak D call: TRBD1 (6 bases). With 5 bases removed from V and 6 bases from J, the gap between germline ends came to 23 bases. The germline CDR1 and CDR2 sequences are MGHRA and YSYEKL. This CDR3 has 16 amino acids. CDR3 amino acids: CASSLTSGTPWAEQYF. CDR3 coding DNA: TGCGCCAGCAGCTTAACCTCCGGGACACCCTGGGCCGAGCAGTACTTC.

V usage is TRBV28 and J usage is TRBJ2-7, with 14 bases fitting TRBD2. The junction had 8 bases not matched to a gene; V was cut back by 5 bases and J by 11 bases. CDR1 MDHEN and CDR2 SYDVKM come from the germline V gene. CDR3 length: 14 residues. In nucleotides, the CDR3 is TGTGCCAGCAGTCCGGGGACTAGCGGGAGATTGGAGTACTTC. Translated: CASSPGTSGRLEYF.

The gene calls are TRBV18 and TRBJ1-1; TRBD1 aligns across 7 bases. The CDR3 sequence is 15 residues long. With 5 bases clipped from V and 0 bases from J, the junction kept 6 bases outside the gene matches. Looked up from germline, CDR1 is KGHSH and CDR2 is LQKENI. The CDR3 reads CASSSPGTVNTEAFF. CDR3 in DNA: TGTGCCAGCTCATCGCCCGGGACAGTGAACACTGAAGCTTTCTTT.